The 30 T cell receptor beta chains below all came from one sample that was sequenced in a study of T-cell reconstitution after alpha-beta-depleted transplantation in children. Preparation of the TCRbeta library used unique molecular identifiers. From the PCR reads, TCRdb called clonotypes with MiXCR, one entry per CDR3 protein. The data show about 980,000 distinct CDR3 sequences, less than 30% seen once. The input for sequencing was PBMCs, mostly from graft donor cells, taken 360 days after TCRalphabeta/CD19-depleted stem cell transplant. The origin of the receptors is a boy younger than two who had a stem cell transplant for SCID, so the T cells may come from the graft donor.

The chain carries TRBV9 and TRBJ1-2, with TRBD1 matching 8 bases. V gave up 3 bases and J gave up 2 bases; unmatched junction bases: 6. CDR1 and CDR2 (germline): SGDLS, YYNGEE. This CDR3 comprises 15 residues. The CDR3: CASSASRDRNYGYTF. CDR3 bases: TGTGCCAGCAGCGCCAGCCGGGACAGGAACTATGGCTACACCTTC.

The rearrangement uses TRBV2 and TRBJ1-5, with 7 nucleotides matching TRBD1. CDR1 and CDR2 from the germline V gene are SNHLY and FYNNEI. CDR3 size: 14 residues. The V and J ends lost 5 bases and 3 bases, in that order; junction bases with no gene match: 4. The CDR3 spells CASSRGTANQPQHF. CDR3 sequence (DNA): TGTGCCAGCAGTCGTGGGACAGCCAATCAGCCCCAGCATTTT.

This clonotype came up a few times. This chain connects TRBV25-1 to TRBJ2-1; the D gene is possibly TRBD2 (6 bases). The CDR3 is 13 residues long. V was pared by 4 bases and J by 15 bases, with 19 bases between. Germline lookup yields CDR1 MGHDK and CDR2 SYGVNS. The CDR3 sequence is CASSVGLPDRRFF. CDR3 nucleotide sequence: TGTGCCAGCAGTGTGGGACTCCCAGACCGCAGGTTCTTC.

The rearrangement joins TRBV12-3 or TRBV12-4 to TRBJ2-1; 9 bases are a match to TRBD2. The J segment lost 8 bases and the V segment lost 3 bases, leaving 2 bases of the junction unmatched. There are 13 residues in the CDR3. In DNA, the CDR3 is TGTGCCAGCAGTTTGCTAGCGGGGCATGAGCAGTTCTTC. It encodes CASSLLAGHEQFF.

This clonotype has only one observation. The J gene is TRBJ2-3, the V gene TRBV2; 9 bases map to TRBD2. This CDR3 has 15 residues. The germline V gene has CDR1 SNHLY and CDR2 FYNNEI. With 7 bases clipped from V and 2 bases from J, the junction kept 7 bases outside the gene matches. CDR3 protein: CASTAGGLSTDTQYF. As DNA, the CDR3 is TGTGCCAGCACGGCGGGGGGGCTCTCCACAGATACGCAGTATTTT. The complete variable domain, with remaining parts taken from reference TRBV2 and TRBJ2-3, reads EPEVTQTPSHQVTQMGQEVILRCVPISNHLYFYWYRQILGQKVEFLVSFYNNEISEKSEIFDDQFSVERPDGSNFTLKIRSTKLEDSAMYFCASTAGGLSTDTQYFGPGTRLTVL.

The rearrangement uses TRBV29-1 and TRBJ2-7, with 8 nucleotides matching TRBD1. The V gene end was trimmed by 4 bases and the J gene end by 7 bases; junction bases not matched to a gene: 9. This CDR3 has 13 amino acids. Germline V gene data show CDR1 as SQVTM and CDR2 as ANQGSEA. The CDR3 loop is CSVVQGAEREQYF. Written as DNA, the CDR3 is TGCAGCGTTGTGCAGGGGGCAGAGAGGGAGCAGTACTTC.

On this clonotype: This sequence may be a read error, since a much larger clone differs from it by one base. Here the CDR3 DNA reads TGTGCCAACAGTCTCAGGACAGGGCAAGAGACCCAGTACTTC. Translation gives CANSLRTGQETQYF. This chain links TRBV12-3 or TRBV12-4 with TRBJ2-5; 8 nucleotides align to TRBD1. The CDR3 sequence is 14 residues long.

The DNA of the CDR3 is TGTGCCAGCAGTAGGGAGAGATACTTGAACACTGAAGCTTTCTTT. Translated, it gives CASSRERYLNTEAFF. The rearrangement uses TRBV2 and TRBJ1-1; D gene ambiguous. This CDR3 contains 15 residues. The ends were cut back, 5 bases at V and 0 bases at J, with 13 bases in the middle. Germline CDR1 is SNHLY and CDR2 is FYNNEI.

The chain links TRBV30 to TRBJ2-7; no clear D gene. The V end lost 0 bases, the J end lost 5 bases, and 5 bases lay between the germline ends. Germline assignment: CDR1 GTSNPN and CDR2 SVGIG (reference sequence). The CDR3 runs to 11 residues. CDR3 bases: TGTGCCTGGAGTGTACTCCACGAGCAGTACTTC. It is translated as CAWSVLHEQYF.

This chain joins TRBV7-6 and TRBJ1-1, with D perhaps TRBD1 (6 bases). The CDR3 consists of 16 residues. Per germline, CDR1 SGHVS and CDR2 FNYEAQ. The V gene lost 2 bases and the J gene lost 2 bases, with 15 bases spanning the gap. The CDR3 DNA is TGTGCCAGCAGCTTAATTGGGGGCTTGGGAAACACTGAAGCTTTCTTT. Residues: CASSLIGGLGNTEAFF.

In this sample, this clonotype turned up a few times. The chain has TRBV6-2 or TRBV6-3 and TRBJ1-1; 7 bases align to TRBD1. J was trimmed by 7 bases and V by 6 bases; bases with no gene match: 11. This CDR3 has 14 residues. In germline, CDR1 is MNHEY, CDR2 SVGEGT. The CDR3: CASSLRQGRGEAFF. For the CDR3, the DNA is TGTGCCAGCAGCCTCAGACAGGGTCGAGGTGAAGCTTTCTTT.

Ten or more counts support this clonotype. This chain connects TRBV20-1 to TRBJ2-3, with D possibly being TRBD1 (6 bases). The CDR3 sequence is 16 residues long. V was trimmed by 6 bases and J by 1 base, leaving 20 bases between them. CDR1 and CDR2 (germline): DFQATT, SNEGSKA (reference sequence). This chain's CDR3 is CSATTRRTERTDTQYF. CDR3 DNA sequence: TGCAGTGCAACCACACGAAGGACAGAACGCACAGATACGCAGTATTTT.

This clonotype has only a few counts. The genes are TRBV6-4 and TRBJ2-1; D call uncertain. Trimming shortened V by 6 bases and J by 2 bases, and 14 bases separated the two germline ends. Germline V lookup: CDR1 MRHNA, CDR2 SNTAGT. This CDR3 is 15 amino acids long. For the CDR3, the DNA is TGTGCCAGCAGGGAGCTCCCTAATCCCTACAATGAGCAGTTCTTC. Translated: CASRELPNPYNEQFF.

This clonotype has just a few counts. The chain links TRBV5-5 to TRBJ2-7; the match to TRBD1 covers 7 bases. CDR3 length: 15 amino acids. The V and J ends lost 1 base and 0 bases, in that order; junction bases with no gene match: 4. Germline values: CDR1 SGHKS, CDR2 YYEKEE (reference sequence). CDR3 loop: CASSLITGVSYEQYF. The DNA for the CDR3 is TGTGCCAGCAGCTTGATAACAGGGGTCTCCTACGAGCAGTACTTC.

This clonotype has only a few counts. The DNA of the CDR3 is TGTGCCAGCAGTCCTAGGGTCCTAGCGGGGTATACCTACGAGCAGTACTTC. It specifies CASSPRVLAGYTYEQYF. The chain uses TRBV27 and TRBJ2-7; 9 bases align to TRBD2. The V segment lost 5 bases and the J segment 2 bases; nucleotides outside the gene matches: 13. From germline, CDR1 is MNHEY and CDR2 SMNVEV (reference sequence). The CDR3 is 17 amino acids.

The chain employs TRBV10-3 and TRBJ2-7; the D gene is possibly TRBD2 (5 bases). CDR1 ENHRY and CDR2 SYGVKD come from the germline V gene. The CDR3 runs 14 residues. Deletions cut 6 bases from V and 3 bases from J, with 15 bases between. This chain's CDR3 is CAISYDGDLYEQYF. In nucleotides, the CDR3 is TGTGCCATCAGCTACGACGGGGATCTCTACGAGCAGTACTTC.

This clonotype was counted only a few times. The chain is built from TRBV7-2 and TRBJ2-5, with TRBD1 as a possible D gene (7 bases). The CDR3 extends over 15 amino acids. Trimming removed 2 bases from V and 5 bases from J, with 15 bases in between. CDR1 and CDR2 (germline): SGHTA, FQGNSA. Here the CDR3 DNA reads TGTGCCAGCAGCTTACGCGGGACAGTAACGGAGACCCAGTACTTC. Translating it yields CASSLRGTVTETQYF.

This chain joins TRBV29-1 and TRBJ2-1; D not resolved. Trimming took off 7 bases at V and 8 bases at J, with 3 bases between the two ends. The CDR3 runs 8 residues. The germline V gene encodes CDR1 SQVTM and CDR2 ANQGSEA. The CDR3 is CSADEQFF. CDR3 DNA sequence: TGCAGCGCAGATGAGCAGTTCTTC.

The J gene is TRBJ2-3, the V gene TRBV5-5; TRBD2 agrees at 8 bases. Losses at the gene ends were 2 bases for V and 2 bases for J; bases not matched to a gene: 7. Germline V gives CDR1 SGHKS, CDR2 YYEKEE (reference sequence). The CDR3 is 16 residues long. CDR3 amino acids: CASSLFGGATTDTQYF. As DNA, the CDR3 is TGTGCCAGCAGCTTATTCGGGGGGGCCACCACAGATACGCAGTATTTT. Based on the CDR3 plus reference TRBV5-5 and TRBJ2-3, the full variable domain is DAGVTQSPTHLIKTRGQQVTLRCSPISGHKSVSWYQQVLGQGPQFIFQYYEKEERGRGNFPDRFSARQFPNYSSELNVNALLLGDSALYLCASSLFGGATTDTQYFGPGTRLTVL.

There are many counts of this clonotype. V usage is TRBV24-1 and J usage is TRBJ2-1; a possible D gene is TRBD1 (7 bases). CDR1 and CDR2 (germline): KGHDR, SFDVKD. V lost 3 bases to trimming and J lost 7 bases, with 15 bases between them. This CDR3 has 15 amino acids. The CDR3 sequence: CATSDPMTGRNEQFF. The DNA for the CDR3 is TGTGCCACCAGTGATCCGATGACAGGGAGGAATGAGCAGTTCTTC.

This chain joins TRBV20-1 and TRBJ2-5, with a weak D call TRBD1 (6 bases). V was trimmed by 6 bases and J by 5 bases, leaving 13 bases between them. The germline CDR1 and CDR2 sequences are DFQATT and SNEGSKA (reference sequence). The CDR3 runs to 12 residues. Written as DNA, the CDR3 is TGCAGTGCCAACAGGGATACGGAGACCCAGTACTTC. It specifies CSANRDTETQYF.

The chain uses TRBV20-1 and TRBJ2-5; D is tentatively TRBD1 or TRBD2 (5 bases each). Trimming took 0 bases from V and 6 from J, leaving 11 bases between them. The CDR3 covers 13 residues. CDR1 is DFQATT, CDR2 SNEGSKA, per germline (reference sequence). The CDR3 loop reads CSARDTRGKTQYF. The CDR3 DNA sequence: TGCAGTGCTAGAGATACGAGGGGAAAGACCCAGTACTTC.

This clonotype came up a few times. The chain is built from TRBV20-1 and TRBJ2-3; no definite D call. The length of the CDR3 is 12 residues. Per the germline V gene, CDR1 is DFQATT and CDR2 is SNEGSKA (reference sequence). The V gene lost 3 bases and the J gene lost 6 bases, with 10 bases spanning the gap. CDR3 loop: CSARSAADTQYF. The CDR3 DNA reads TGCAGTGCTAGGTCAGCAGCGGATACGCAGTATTTT.

V usage is TRBV5-1 and J usage is TRBJ1-6; maybe TRBD1 (6 bases). CDR1 and CDR2 (germline): SGHRS, YFSETQ. CDR3 length equals 17 residues. Trimming took off 1 base at V and 5 bases at J, with 16 bases between the two ends. CDR3 in amino acids: CASSLRWAGADNSPLHF. In DNA, the CDR3 is TGCGCCAGCAGCTTGAGGTGGGCAGGGGCGGATAATTCACCCCTCCACTTT.

This clonotype showed up just a few times. The rearrangement joins TRBV30 to TRBJ2-3; unclear D gene. V was trimmed by 0 bases and J by 1 base, leaving 5 bases between them. The V gene's germline CDR1 is GTSNPN and CDR2 SVGIG (reference sequence). The CDR3 is 13 residues long. CDR3 DNA sequence: TGTGCCTGGAGTGTTGCAGGCACAGATACGCAGTATTTT. The encoded protein is CAWSVAGTDTQYF.

This chain links TRBV5-1 with TRBJ1-2, with TRBD1 as a possible D gene (5 bases). V was cut by 4 bases and J by 2 bases, with 12 bases left in between. This CDR3 is built from 14 residues. CDR1 and CDR2 from the germline V gene are SGHRS and YFSETQ. The chain's CDR3 is CASSPWAGNYGYTF. The CDR3 DNA reads as TGCGCCAGCAGCCCCTGGGCAGGGAACTATGGCTACACCTTC.

The CDR3 DNA is TGCGCCAGCAGCTTGGCAGGCACCGGGGGCCGCACAGATACGCAGTATTTT. Translated: CASSLAGTGGRTDTQYF. The V call is TRBV5-1, the J call TRBJ2-3, with D possibly being TRBD1 or TRBD2 (6 bases each). The CDR3 runs 17 residues. Germline CDR1 SGHRS, CDR2 YFSETQ. Trimming shortened V by 0 bases and J by 1 base, and 15 bases separated the two germline ends.

V and J are TRBV3-1 and TRBJ2-5; the D gene could be TRBD1 or TRBD2 (5 bases each). V dropped 0 bases and J dropped 1 base, with 9 bases sitting between them. The CDR3 has 15 amino acids. Germline CDR1 and CDR2: LGHDT and YNNKEL (reference sequence). The CDR3 DNA follows: TGTGCCAGCAGCCAAGACTGGGGGACCCAAGAGACCCAGTACTTC. This gives the protein CASSQDWGTQETQYF.

This clonotype was detected many times. The chain carries TRBV12-3 or TRBV12-4 and TRBJ2-6, with no clear D. V gave up 5 bases and J gave up 0 bases, with 8 bases separating them. This CDR3 spans 15 amino acids. The CDR3 coding sequence is TGTGCCAGCAGTCTATTAAGCTCTGGGGCCAACGTCCTGACTTTC. This translates into CASSLLSSGANVLTF.

The V gene is TRBV20-1, the J gene TRBJ2-7; D uncertain. The CDR3 sequence is 12 residues long. Trimming stripped 0 bases from V and 3 bases from J, with 6 bases between. Germline lookup yields CDR1 DFQATT and CDR2 SNEGSKA (reference sequence). The CDR3 loop reads CSARDVSYEQYF. The DNA of the CDR3 is TGCAGTGCTAGAGATGTCAGCTACGAGCAGTACTTC.